This entry is about one T cell receptor beta chain. This clonotype was seen a handful of times. The specificity of this receptor is unknown. The sample holds no much larger clone one base away, and base qualities are not on file. This sample was included in a study of vaccination and CD4 T cells after COVID-19 (dated by TCRdb to the early 2020s). Concerning the study at large: Convalescent patients had a positive SARS-CoV-2 result on nasal swab PCR, and of these patients, several had mild disease and one had severe disease. The convalescent cohort comprised six males and four females, including two Hispanic individuals, seven Caucasians, two Asians and one multiracial person. Two doses of either the Pfizer-BioNTech BNT162b2 vaccine (n=8) or the Moderna mRNA-1273 vaccine (n=2) were administered to participants. Post-COVID blood samples were collected from convalescent patients a median of approximately 100 days after diagnosis, with a range of roughly 30 to 161 days. Post-vaccine blood samples were obtained a median of about 70 days after the second vaccine dose, with a range of about 12 to 241 days. Overlapping spike peptide pools from SARS-CoV-2 and from the common cold coronaviruses HCoV-NL63, HCoV-OC43 and HCoV-229E were used as culture stimuli. Control cultures used a CEFX viral epitope pool as positive control, an HIV-1 Nef peptide pool as negative control, or no peptide. In approximately eleven COVID-19 convalescent patients and a handful of infection-naive healthy vaccine recipients, the spike-specific CD4+ TCR repertoire before mRNA vaccination was compared with the repertoire after mRNA vaccination.

From a lookup of the germline V gene (reference sequence), CDR1 and CDR2 are SEHNR and FQNEAQ. From the cysteine up to the phenylalanine, the CDR3 has a length of 16 residues. Only the CDR3 DNA is retained, 48 bases long and in frame from the first base. The junction shows trimming of 1 base on V and 4 bases on J, and the gene matches do not reach 5 bases of it. Broad study findings and their caveats: The median number of SARS-CoV-2-reactive clonotypes rose from roughly 20 after infection to about 40 after vaccination, but the change was not significant. In convalescent patients, a median 86.3% of post-vaccine SARS-CoV-2-reactive clones were detected only after vaccination, suggesting vaccine-specific priming. Relatively few convalescent patients were included in the study, and early timepoints after natural infection were not analyzed. Of the vaccine-specific clones found in convalescent patients, nearly all (304 of 307) were mono-reactive for SARS-CoV-2 spike instead of being cross-reactive with common cold coronaviruses.

Per the publication, the treatment or condition label means: roughly ten-day PBMC culture with coronavirus spike peptide pools or control peptides (ViraFEST assay). The ViraFEST assay was used in the study, in which antigen-specific T cells were expanded with peptide pools and expanded clonotypes were subsequently identified by TCR sequencing. The convalescent patients' positive SARS-CoV-2 PCR tests fell between March and December 2020, which was before the Alpha, Beta and Delta variants emerged in the United States. Each well held under 2.5 million PBMCs cultured in IMDM containing roughly 5% human AB serum and approximately 9.8 IU/ml IL-2, with 8.5 to 10 ug/ml peptide pools added. On days 3 and 7, half of the culture medium was replaced with fresh IL-2-containing medium. Once the cells had been in culture for ten to eleven days, the EasySep CD4+ T cell isolation kit was used to isolate CD4+ T cells by negative selection. Ficoll-Paque Plus gradient centrifugation was used to isolate PBMCs from whole blood, and the isolated PBMCs were then either used fresh or cryopreserved at -140C. Each culture condition was generally run in triplicate wells.

Library preparation employed PCR. At the Johns Hopkins FTIC core, DNA from the cultured CD4+ T cells underwent TCR sequencing with the Oncomine TCR Beta short-read assay. The QIAamp micro DNA kit was used to extract genomic DNA from the cultured CD4+ T cells. The Oncomine TCR Beta libraries from cultured CD4+ T cells were pooled using unique dual indexes and then sequenced on an Illumina iSeq 100. Per the original workflow: Non-productive sequences were removed, and CDR3s not starting with C, not ending with F or W, or shorter than 7 amino acids were discarded. The MANAFEST web application was used to identify antigen-specific clonotypes by comparing peptide-stimulated wells against reference wells and other culture wells. An FDR below 0.05, an odds ratio above 5, and a productive frequency above 0.1% in at least two of three replicate wells were required for clones to be considered positive. Clonotypes that were significantly expanded in both SARS-CoV-2 spike wells and at least one common cold coronavirus spike condition were defined as cross-reactive. CDR3 homology was assessed with Levenshtein distances (stringdist) and unrooted phylogenetic trees (ape) in R version 3.6.1. TCRdb handled the public reads itself, with Q25 trimming in fastp and clone calling in MiXCR, and kept productive beta chains. All rows with the same CDR3 protein become a single entry with the most common DNA and genes. Here the V and J calls rest on TCRdb's processing, not on the authors' analysis. Here the sample has around 21,000 distinct CDR3 sequences; roughly three fifths occur a single time. Around 9.3% of the sample is in the top ten clones.

Here the chain combines TRBV7-9 and TRBJ2-3, with 10 junctional bases fitting TRBD2. The TCR comes from a human donor who had recovered from COVID-19. The source material was CD4+ T cells from blood, cultured in vitro, sampled after SARS-CoV-2 vaccination. The base sequence is TGTGCCAGCAGCTTAGGGGCTAGCGGGAGCTCAGATACGCAGTATTTT. It specifies CASSLGASGSSDTQYF.